These 29 T cell receptor beta chains were all obtained from the same sample, sequenced in a study of CD8 T cells in ankylosing spondylitis (dated by TCRdb to 2016 to 2017). Libraries were constructed by 5' RACE. Sequenced using an Illumina HiSeq 2500. TCRdb reran the public reads through fastp at Q25 and MiXCR, keeping productive beta chains. Each CDR3 protein appears once, grouped with its most common genes and DNA. This sample lists 270,000 or so distinct CDR3 sequences; 15% to 20% were detected once. The top ten constitute under 40% of the sample. The sequenced sample consisted of blood, either unsorted or a sorted T cell fraction (not recorded which). The source of these receptors is a male donor with ankylosing spondylitis or in good health (not recorded which).

The gene calls are TRBV14 and TRBJ2-7; 11 nucleotides line up with TRBD2. V was pared by 0 bases and J by 0 bases, with 10 bases of the junction left unmatched. Germline CDR1 SGHDN, CDR2 FVKESK. This CDR3 has 19 amino acids. The chain's CDR3 is CASSQDFWTSGPSSYEQYF. CDR3 sequence (DNA): TGTGCCAGCAGCCAAGATTTTTGGACTAGCGGGCCAAGCTCCTACGAGCAGTACTTC. Filled out from reference TRBV14 and TRBJ2-7, the complete variable domain reads EAGVTQFPSHSVIEKGQTVTLRCDPISGHDNLYWYRRVMGKEIKFLLHFVKESKQDESGMPNNRFLAERTGGTYSTLKVQPAELEDSGVYFCASSQDFWTSGPSSYEQYFGPGTRLTVT.

This rearrangement joins TRBV29-1 to TRBJ2-2; D may correspond to TRBD1 or TRBD2 (6 bases each). The CDR3 has 13 residues. V dropped 4 bases and J dropped 3 bases, with 9 bases sitting between them. Looked up from germline, CDR1 is SQVTM and CDR2 is ANQGSEA. CDR3 sequence (DNA): TGCAGCGTTGTAAGGGGGGACACCGGGGAGCTGTTTTTT. Translation gives CSVVRGDTGELFF.

V gene TRBV29-1 combines with J gene TRBJ1-1; D is perhaps TRBD1 (5 bases). CDR1 is SQVTM, CDR2 ANQGSEA, per germline. This CDR3 comprises 16 residues. Trimming left V 1 base short and J 1 base short, with 16 bases between. CDR3 nucleotides: TGCAGCGTTGAAGGAGGGGAGGGGTTGGGGAACACTGAAGCTTTCTTT. Its protein product is CSVEGGEGLGNTEAFF.

This clonotype came up a few times. The chain employs TRBV9 and TRBJ2-1; D gene ambiguous. Looked up from germline, CDR1 is SGDLS and CDR2 is YYNGEE. Trimming removed 0 bases from V and 0 bases from J, with 7 bases in between. CDR3 length equals 15 residues. The CDR3 coding sequence is TGTGCCAGCAGCGTAGTTGATAGCTCCTACAATGAGCAGTTCTTC. This translates into CASSVVDSSYNEQFF. The whole variable domain, filled in from reference TRBV9 and TRBJ2-1, reads DSGVTQTPKHLITATGQRVTLRCSPRSGDLSVYWYQQSLDQGLQFLIQYYNGEERAKGNILERFSAQQFPDLHSELNLSSLELGDSALYFCASSVVDSSYNEQFFGPGTRLTVL.

V gene TRBV6-5 combines with J gene TRBJ2-6; D possibly corresponds to TRBD1 (5 bases). Trimming removed 0 bases from V and 0 bases from J, with 15 bases in between. Germline V lookup: CDR1 MNHEY, CDR2 SVGAGI. The CDR3 extends over 19 amino acids. CDR3: CASSYSVFRALSGANVLTF. CDR3 coding DNA: TGTGCCAGCAGTTACTCAGTCTTCAGGGCCCTCTCTGGGGCCAACGTCCTGACTTTC.

J is TRBJ2-2 and V is TRBV4-1; TRBD2 matches at 7 bases. J was trimmed by 7 bases and V by 3 bases; bases with no gene match: 8. From germline, CDR1 is MGHRA and CDR2 YSYEKL. The length of the CDR3 is 15 residues. Written as DNA, the CDR3 is TGCGCCAGCAGCCACGTTATGGGGGAGGGCGGGGAGCTGTTTTTT. It encodes CASSHVMGEGGELFF.

CDR3 amino acids: CASSQGGAHNTGELFF. The CDR3 DNA sequence: TGTGCCAGCAGCCAAGGGGGGGCACACAACACCGGGGAGCTGTTTTTT. V and J are TRBV4-2 and TRBJ2-2; D could derive from TRBD1 or TRBD2 (6 bases each). There are 16 residues in the CDR3. Deletions cut 1 base from V and 2 bases from J, with 11 bases between. The germline CDR1 and CDR2 sequences are LGHNA and YNFKEQ.

This chain links TRBV12-3 or TRBV12-4 with TRBJ2-3; perhaps TRBD2 as D (5 bases). Between the trimmed V and J ends, which lost 7 bases and 3 bases, there was a span of 8 bases. This CDR3 contains 12 residues. The chain's CDR3 is CASTRGTDTQYF. Written as DNA, the CDR3 is TGTGCCAGCACCCGGGGTACAGATACGCAGTATTTT.

This clonotype came up a few times. The J gene is TRBJ2-7, the V gene TRBV5-1, with D perhaps TRBD2 (5 bases). Germline V CDR1 and CDR2: SGHRS, YFSETQ. There are 13 residues in the CDR3. Trimming removed 6 bases from V and 3 bases from J, with 13 bases in between. CDR3 coding DNA: TGCGCCAGCAACCCGGACTCCTACTACGAGCAGTACTTC. The encoded protein is CASNPDSYYEQYF.

In its sample, this clonotype was seen a few times. J is TRBJ1-4 and V is TRBV29-1; D gene unclear. Germline V gene sequence: CDR1 SQVTM, CDR2 ANQGSEA. The CDR3 has 12 residues. Trimming stripped 4 bases from V and 10 bases from J, with 13 bases between. CDR3 residues: CSVVDAARKLFF. Written as DNA, the CDR3 is TGCAGCGTTGTGGACGCGGCTAGAAAACTGTTTTTT.

The chain employs TRBV11-2 and TRBJ2-5; 7 bases agree with TRBD2. The trim removed 2 bases at V and 5 bases at J, leaving 8 bases unmatched. Germline assignment: CDR1 SGHAT and CDR2 FQNNGV. The CDR3 extends over 15 amino acids. CDR3 in DNA: TGTGCCAGCAGCTTAATTGGGAGTAGCGGGGAGACCCAGTACTTC. Translated, it gives CASSLIGSSGETQYF.

This clonotype was seen repeatedly, ten times or more. The junction shows a germline mismatch at one end, possibly a read error. The chain is built from TRBV9 and TRBJ2-2; no firm D call. Germline CDR1 is SGDLS and CDR2 is YYNGEE. The CDR3 contains 11 residues. In nucleotides, the CDR3 is TGCGCCAGCAGTGTGTCCGGGGAGCTGTTTTTT. The encoded protein is CASSVSGELFF.

J is TRBJ2-5 and V is TRBV14, with 14 bases matching TRBD2. The CDR3 is made up of 16 amino acids. J was trimmed by 5 bases and V by 4 bases; bases with no gene match: 6. Germline V gene lookup returns CDR1 SGHDN and CDR2 FVKESK. CDR3 loop: CASSPGTSGSWETQYF. The CDR3 bases are TGTGCCAGCAGCCCCGGGACTAGCGGGAGCTGGGAGACCCAGTACTTC.

This clonotype came up once. This rearrangement joins TRBV7-2 to TRBJ2-1; the D gene is possibly TRBD1 (7 bases). The CDR3 has 16 amino acids. Trimming shortened V by 8 bases and J by 2 bases, and 19 bases separated the two germline ends. Germline assignment: CDR1 SGHTA and CDR2 FQGNSA. CDR3 sequence reads: CASGGTVEPPYNEQFF. The CDR3 nucleotides are TGTGCCAGCGGGGGGACAGTCGAGCCGCCCTACAATGAGCAGTTCTTC. Drawing the rest from reference TRBV7-2 and TRBJ2-1, the complete variable domain is GAGVSQSPSNKVTEKGKDVELRCDPISGHTALYWYRQSLGQGLEFLIYFQGNSAPDKSGLPSDRFSAERTGGSVSTLTIQRTQQEDSAVYLCASGGTVEPPYNEQFFGPGTRLTVL.

The chain uses TRBV9 and TRBJ2-3; D unresolved. V shed 0 bases and J shed 1 base, with 6 bases lying between them. Germline CDR1 SGDLS, CDR2 YYNGEE. This CDR3 has 14 amino acids. CDR3 protein: CASSVGVGTDTQYF. The CDR3 bases are TGTGCCAGCAGCGTAGGAGTCGGCACAGATACGCAGTATTTT.

This clonotype came up a few times. CDR3 protein: CASSYLRENSYEQYF. The CDR3 nucleotides are TGTGCCAGCAGTTATTTAAGGGAGAACTCCTACGAGCAGTACTTC. The genes are TRBV6-2 or TRBV6-3 and TRBJ2-7; tentatively, D is TRBD2 (5 bases). This CDR3 contains 15 residues. V lost 3 bases to trimming and J lost 0 bases, with 12 bases between them. Germline CDR1 reads MNHEY; CDR2 reads SVGEGT.

The V call is TRBV9, the J call TRBJ1-2; maybe TRBD1 (6 bases). The CDR3 runs 16 residues. Germline CDR1 is SGDLS and CDR2 is YYNGEE. V gave up 4 bases and J gave up 0 bases, with 16 bases separating them. CDR3 DNA sequence: TGTGCCAGCAGCTCCGGGGGGGGCAGGACTAACTATGGCTACACCTTC. Protein: CASSSGGGRTNYGYTF. Full variable domain (remainder filled in from reference TRBV9 and TRBJ1-2): DSGVTQTPKHLITATGQRVTLRCSPRSGDLSVYWYQQSLDQGLQFLIQYYNGEERAKGNILERFSAQQFPDLHSELNLSSLELGDSALYFCASSSGGGRTNYGYTFGSGTRLTVV.

The chain uses TRBV5-1 and TRBJ2-7; 9 bases are shared with TRBD1. The CDR3 is 15 amino acids. From germline, CDR1 is SGHRS and CDR2 YFSETQ. V lost 3 bases, J lost 4 bases, and 8 bases stayed unmatched. The chain's CDR3 is CASSSGTGQLYEQYF. As DNA, the CDR3 is TGCGCCAGCAGCTCCGGGACAGGGCAACTTTACGAGCAGTACTTC.

V gene TRBV5-1 combines with J gene TRBJ2-5, with D maybe TRBD1 (5 bases). Trimming took off 1 base at V and 3 bases at J, with 16 bases between the two ends. Per germline, CDR1 SGHRS and CDR2 YFSETQ. The CDR3 is 16 residues long. This chain's CDR3 is CASSLKRQLREETQYF. For the CDR3, the DNA is TGCGCCAGCAGCTTGAAGCGACAGTTAAGGGAAGAGACCCAGTACTTC.

This clonotype occurred a few times. The chain links TRBV29-1 to TRBJ1-2, with D perhaps matching TRBD1 (6 bases). The CDR3 covers 14 residues. Trimming pared 1 base from V and 1 base from J, leaving 10 bases between. Germline CDR1 and CDR2: SQVTM and ANQGSEA. CDR3 bases: TGCAGCGTTGAAGGGACAGAAGATAACTATGGCTACACCTTC. Encoded protein: CSVEGTEDNYGYTF.

A few counts support this clonotype. The chain links TRBV6-1 to TRBJ1-2; 7 bases agree with TRBD1. The trim removed 5 bases at V and 5 bases at J, leaving 8 bases unmatched. CDR3 length: 14 amino acids. Germline assignment: CDR1 MNHNS and CDR2 SASEGT. CDR3 residues: CASSPDRVWYGYTF. The CDR3 DNA follows: TGTGCCAGCAGTCCCGACAGGGTATGGTATGGCTACACCTTC.

This clonotype has at least ten counts. This chain links TRBV4-2 with TRBJ2-5, with D possibly called TRBD1 or TRBD2 (5 bases each). Germline values: CDR1 LGHNA, CDR2 YNFKEQ. The length of the CDR3 is 16 residues. The V and J ends lost 0 bases and 4 bases respectively, with 15 bases between them. The chain's CDR3 is CASSQDLEGPAETQYF. DNA for the CDR3: TGTGCCAGCAGCCAAGATCTCGAGGGACCCGCAGAGACCCAGTACTTC.

This clonotype was observed a few times. CDR3 DNA sequence: TGCAGCGTTGAAGATGTCGCTAGCGGGGCCTACGAGCAGTACTTC. This codes for CSVEDVASGAYEQYF. The chain employs TRBV29-1 and TRBJ2-7, with 9 bases that match TRBD2. Looked up from germline, CDR1 is SQVTM and CDR2 is ANQGSEA. The V segment lost 0 bases and the J segment 2 bases; nucleotides outside the gene matches: 5. This CDR3 has 15 amino acids.

In this sample, this clonotype turned up many times. This sequence joins TRBV5-1 and TRBJ2-1; D call uncertain. V was clipped by 3 bases and J by 7 bases, with 20 bases between them. This CDR3 spans 16 amino acids. Germline V gene sequence: CDR1 SGHRS, CDR2 YFSETQ. CDR3 DNA sequence: TGCGCCAGCAGCTCTACGGACGCAATTGCGATGAATGAGCAGTTCTTC. It is translated as CASSSTDAIAMNEQFF.

This clonotype was detected many times. This chain links TRBV4-1 with TRBJ2-7; 8 bases are a match to TRBD2. V dropped 2 bases and J dropped 5; count of bases not matched to a gene: 5. This CDR3 is built from 14 residues. CDR1 MGHRA and CDR2 YSYEKL come from the germline V gene. In DNA, the CDR3 is TGCGCCAGCAGCCAACCGGGACTAGTGGACGAGCAGTACTTC. Translated: CASSQPGLVDEQYF.

This clonotype occurred many times. This rearrangement joins TRBV10-3 to TRBJ1-3, with a tentative D call TRBD1 (6 bases). CDR1 and CDR2 from the germline V gene are ENHRY and SYGVKD. This CDR3 has 14 residues. V shed 7 bases and J shed 5 bases, with 15 bases lying between them. The CDR3 spells CAIKSRGDRNTIYF. The CDR3 DNA sequence: TGTGCCATCAAGTCCAGGGGAGATCGAAACACCATATATTTT.

This clonotype has just a few counts. The CDR3 reads CASSLLSWDQKYF. The CDR3 region has the DNA TGTGCCAGCAGCTTATTGAGCTGGGACCAAAAGTACTTC. The V and J genes are TRBV7-3 and TRBJ2-5, with D perhaps TRBD1 or TRBD2 (5 bases each). This CDR3 has 13 residues. The V gene's germline CDR1 is SGHTA and CDR2 FQGTGA. The V end lost 2 bases, the J end lost 12 bases, and 16 bases lay between the germline ends.

V and J are TRBV18 and TRBJ2-3, with D perhaps being TRBD1 or TRBD2 (5 bases each). The V gene lost 6 bases and the J gene lost 2 bases, with 18 bases spanning the gap. Germline-derived CDR1 and CDR2 are KGHSH and LQKENI. This CDR3 is built from 16 residues. The CDR3 DNA follows: TGTGCCAGCTCGCATACAGGAGGAAGGGCCACAGATACGCAGTATTTT. Translated: CASSHTGGRATDTQYF.

This clonotype occurred a few times. J is TRBJ2-5 and V is TRBV27, with TRBD2 matching over 11 bases. The ends lost 3 bases at V and 0 bases at J; junction bases unmatched: 0. Per the germline V gene, CDR1 is MNHEY and CDR2 is SMNVEV (reference sequence). This CDR3 spans 15 amino acids. The CDR3 sequence is CASSLTSGNQETQYF. CDR3 coding DNA: TGTGCCAGCAGTTTGACTAGCGGGAACCAAGAGACCCAGTACTTC.